This T cell receptor beta chain was profiled in a study of blood T cells in healthy people across ages. Study-level points and caveats: CMV status of donors was not determined, possibly confounding expanded clonotype changes. Compared with aged donors, long-lived donors showed fewer expanded clones, suggesting selection. Per million T cells, the diversity of TCR beta decreased roughly linearly as age advanced.

The extraction recovered at least 5 micrograms of total RNA per sample. Worth noting for this clonotype: Its antigen is still unknown.

The V end lost 5 bases, the J end lost 6 bases, and 19 bases lay between the germline ends. This CDR3 is built from 15 residues. CDR1 MDHEN and CDR2 SYDVKM come from the germline V gene. The authors ran a second PCR of about 7 to 12 cycles using a sample-barcoded 5' primer and a J-beta primer mix. One entry per CDR3 protein results from TCRdb running MiXCR on the 5' RACE reads. The sample lists more than 1 million distinct CDR3 sequences, around 43% occurring once. The source of this sequence is a woman aged 55-75 years in good health. Specimen: blood. The chain has TRBV28 and TRBJ1-1, with D possibly TRBD1 on 5 matching bases. The CDR3 protein is CASSPAQEGLAEAFF. CDR3 sequence (DNA): TGTGCCAGCAGTCCCGCCCAAGAGGGACTCGCTGAAGCTTTCTTT. Looking up the rest from reference TRBV28 and TRBJ1-1 gives the full variable domain: DVKVTQSSRYLVKRTGEKVFLECVQDMDHENMFWYRQDPGLGLRLIYFSYDVKMKEKGDIPEGYSVSREKKERFSLILESASTNQTSMYLCASSPAQEGLAEAFFGQGTRLTVV.